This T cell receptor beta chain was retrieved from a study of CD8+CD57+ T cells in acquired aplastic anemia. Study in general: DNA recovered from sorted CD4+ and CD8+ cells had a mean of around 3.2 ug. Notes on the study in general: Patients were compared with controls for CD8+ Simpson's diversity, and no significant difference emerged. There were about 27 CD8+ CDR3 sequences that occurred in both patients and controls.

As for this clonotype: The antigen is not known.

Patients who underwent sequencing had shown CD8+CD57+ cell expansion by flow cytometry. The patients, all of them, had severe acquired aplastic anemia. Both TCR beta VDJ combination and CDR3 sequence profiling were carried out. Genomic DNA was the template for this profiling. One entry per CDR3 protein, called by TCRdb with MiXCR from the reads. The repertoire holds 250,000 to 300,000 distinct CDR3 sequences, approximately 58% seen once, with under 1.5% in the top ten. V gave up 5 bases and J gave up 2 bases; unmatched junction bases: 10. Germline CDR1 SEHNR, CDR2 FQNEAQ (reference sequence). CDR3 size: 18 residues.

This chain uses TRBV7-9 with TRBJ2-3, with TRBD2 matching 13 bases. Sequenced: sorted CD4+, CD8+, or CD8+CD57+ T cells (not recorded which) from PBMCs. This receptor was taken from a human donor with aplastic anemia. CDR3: CASSTELAGGFSTDTQYF. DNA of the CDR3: TGTGCCAGCAGCACTGAACTAGCGGGGGGGTTCTCCACAGATACGCAGTATTTT.